Each of the 12 T cell receptor beta chains below was sequenced from the same sample in a study of response to subunit inactivated influenza vaccine (dated by TCRdb to 2017 to 2018). The library was generated by RT-PCR. The run used an Illumina HiSeq 2500. TCRdb reprocessing: public reads trimmed at Q25 with fastp, clones called with MiXCR, in-frame beta chains kept. Merged by CDR3 protein, the rows form single entries marked with the most common genes and DNA. For this sample there are more than 550,000 distinct CDR3 sequences; 11% appear just once. The top ten clonotypes cover more than 9.5% of the sample. These data are also associated with another study on T cells expressing NK-cell markers. From the second report: 5'RACE template switching, by which a universal primer site and unique molecular identifiers were added, was used to make TCR beta cDNA libraries.

This specimen was PBMCs from blood, taken on the day of vaccination. These receptors all stem from a man aged 45-65 years who received an inactivated influenza vaccine. Donor details come from another sample of the same person, matched by shared clones.

There are a few counts of this clonotype. V usage is TRBV7-2 and J usage is TRBJ1-6; 7 nucleotides line up with TRBD1. V lost 0 bases to trimming and J lost 8 bases; unmatched junction nucleotides: 4. CDR1 and CDR2 (germline): SGHTA, FQGNSA. CDR3 length: 15 amino acids. CDR3 DNA sequence: TGTGCCAGCAGCTTAGCCAGGGGGGAATATTCACCCCTCCACTTT. Protein product: CASSLARGEYSPLHF.

This clonotype came up many times. The rearrangement joins TRBV7-2 to TRBJ2-5, with 11 bases identical to TRBD2. The CDR3 has 17 residues. The germline gives CDR1 SGHTA, CDR2 FQGNSA. V shed 4 bases, J shed 2 bases, and the junction held 9 bases outside the gene matches. The CDR3 DNA follows: TGTGCCAGCAGCTGGGGAACTAGCGGGGGATTTCAAGAGACCCAGTACTTC. Amino acids: CASSWGTSGGFQETQYF.

The V call is TRBV20-1, the J call TRBJ2-7, with 8 bases aligning to TRBD1. Germline assignment: CDR1 DFQATT and CDR2 SNEGSKA (reference sequence). This CDR3 contains 14 residues. Losses at the gene ends were 1 base for V and 3 bases for J; bases not matched to a gene: 5. For the CDR3, the DNA is TGCAGTGCTAGAGTTAAAGGACAGGGCTACGAGCAGTACTTC. It yields the protein CSARVKGQGYEQYF.

V gene TRBV20-1 combines with J gene TRBJ2-1; 12 bases match TRBD1. Trimming took 5 bases from V and 10 from J; bases not matched to a gene: 6. The CDR3 contains 13 residues. CDR1 is DFQATT and CDR2 is SNEGSKA in the germline V gene (reference sequence). In nucleotides, the CDR3 is TGCAGTGCTGGTTCGGGACAGGGGGCAGAGCAGTTCTTC. Amino acids: CSAGSGQGAEQFF.

This sequence joins TRBV20-1 and TRBJ1-5; D not certain. Per the germline V gene, CDR1 is DFQATT and CDR2 is SNEGSKA (reference sequence). The CDR3 covers 12 residues. V dropped 6 bases and J dropped 6 bases, with 12 bases sitting between them. CDR3 DNA: TGCAGTGCCGAACTTCGCGGTCAGCCCCAGCATTTT. Translated: CSAELRGQPQHF.

This clonotype occurred a few times. The V call is TRBV2, the J call TRBJ1-1; D gene uncertain. Between the trimmed V and J ends, which lost 6 bases and 2 bases, there was a span of 19 bases. This CDR3 is 16 amino acids long. Looked up from germline, CDR1 is SNHLY and CDR2 is FYNNEI. The CDR3 nucleotides are TGTGCCAGCAGCTATTGGAGAGGGAGAGGAAACACTGAAGCTTTCTTT. Protein product: CASSYWRGRGNTEAFF.

V gene TRBV6-1 combines with J gene TRBJ1-2; TRBD1 is a possible D gene (5 bases). This CDR3 spans 15 amino acids. Germline CDR1 and CDR2: MNHNS and SASEGT. V shed 6 bases and J shed 3 bases, with 17 bases lying between them. The CDR3 region is CASSRTGDIHYGYTF. Here the CDR3 DNA reads TGTGCCAGCAGCCGCACAGGCGACATCCACTATGGCTACACCTTC.

Many counts were recorded for this clonotype. The V gene is TRBV12-3 or TRBV12-4, the J gene TRBJ2-2; no clear D. CDR3 size: 13 residues. V was pared by 5 bases and J by 1 base, with 5 bases between. The CDR3 coding sequence is TGTGCCAGCAGTCGTGGGAACACCGGGGAGCTGTTTTTT. Protein sequence: CASSRGNTGELFF.

This clonotype was recorded a few times. In nucleotides, the CDR3 is TGTGCCATCAGTGTTGGTCCAGACGAGCAGTACTTC. Translated: CAISVGPDEQYF. This chain links TRBV10-3 with TRBJ2-7; no reliable D call. The CDR3 extends over 12 amino acids. Germline V gene sequence: CDR1 ENHRY, CDR2 SYGVKD. V was shortened by 4 bases and J by 5 bases, with 9 bases between the two germline ends.

The rearrangement uses TRBV2 and TRBJ2-1, with D unclear. Deletions cut 2 bases from V and 5 bases from J, with 4 bases between. The CDR3 contains 12 residues. Germline CDR1 SNHLY, CDR2 FYNNEI. CDR3 bases: TGTGCCAGCAGTGAAATAGACAATGAGCAGTTCTTC. This sequence encodes CASSEIDNEQFF.

The V gene is TRBV3-1, the J gene TRBJ2-7; 7 bases match TRBD1. The length of the CDR3 is 13 residues. Germline CDR1 LGHDT, CDR2 YNNKEL (reference sequence). V was pared by 3 bases and J by 9 bases, with 8 bases of the junction left unmatched. The CDR3 reads CASSQSTGLGQYF. CDR3 DNA sequence: TGTGCCAGCAGCCAGTCGACAGGGCTCGGGCAGTACTTC.

This clonotype was observed a few times. The V call is TRBV20-1, the J call TRBJ1-2; D is perhaps TRBD1 (6 bases). Germline V CDR1 and CDR2: DFQATT, SNEGSKA (reference sequence). Trimming stripped 6 bases from V and 2 bases from J, with 13 bases between. This CDR3 region has 13 residues. Here the CDR3 reads CSALKRGNYGYTF. For the CDR3, the DNA is TGCAGTGCCTTGAAGAGGGGGAACTATGGCTACACCTTC.